This entry lists 23 T cell receptor beta chains sequenced from one sample in a study of identical twins. TCRdb used MiXCR to reprocess the 5' RACE reads, holding one entry per CDR3 protein. The repertoire holds about 890,000 distinct CDR3 sequences, over 9% seen once, with around 1.6% in the top ten. These sequences were also reported in another study, on yellow fever vaccine responses in identical twins.

The sequenced sample was PBMCs. These receptors all stem from a woman younger than 35 in good health.

This clonotype was seen only a few times. As DNA, the CDR3 is TGTGCCAGCAGCTTGGGGGCTACTACAGTAGAGACCCAGTACTTC. Translating gives CASSLGATTVETQYF. The gene calls are TRBV5-6 and TRBJ2-5; D unresolved. The V gene lost 0 bases and the J gene lost 4 bases, with 13 bases spanning the gap. The CDR3 length is 15 residues. CDR1 is SGHDT and CDR2 is YYEEEE in the germline V gene.

The table lists this clonotype with a few counts. This chain uses TRBV7-9 with TRBJ2-3, with 10 bases aligning to TRBD2. Germline-derived CDR1 and CDR2 are SEHNR and FQNEAQ (reference sequence). The trim removed 1 base at V and 9 bases at J, leaving 10 bases unmatched. This CDR3 has 16 residues. CDR3 DNA sequence: TGTGCCAGCAGCTTAGTGCCAGCGGGGGGGACCCGGACGCAGTATTTT. Encoded protein: CASSLVPAGGTRTQYF.

This clonotype came up a few times. The chain carries TRBV12-3 or TRBV12-4 and TRBJ2-1; tentative D call: TRBD2 (5 bases). The V gene lost 7 bases and the J gene lost 5 bases, with 15 bases spanning the gap. The CDR3 is 14 residues long. CDR3 in amino acids: CASNLITGNNEQFF. The DNA of the CDR3 is TGTGCCAGCAATCTTATTACGGGGAACAATGAGCAGTTCTTC.

Ten or more counts support this clonotype. The rearrangement joins TRBV10-3 to TRBJ2-1; TRBD2 might be the D (5 bases). Between the trimmed V and J ends, which lost 1 base and 5 bases, there was a span of 12 bases. Germline values: CDR1 ENHRY, CDR2 SYGVKD. The CDR3 consists of 15 residues. CDR3 sequence reads: CAISEYPGSNNEQFF. The DNA for the CDR3 is TGTGCCATCAGTGAGTACCCGGGATCAAACAATGAGCAGTTCTTC.

V gene TRBV12-3 or TRBV12-4 combines with J gene TRBJ2-2, with D hard to call. Trimming took off 1 base at V and 10 bases at J, with 7 bases between the two ends. The CDR3 covers 12 residues. The CDR3 here is CASSLVPAELFF. The CDR3, as DNA: TGTGCCAGCAGTTTAGTGCCCGCGGAGCTGTTTTTT.

This clonotype showed up just a few times. The rearrangement links TRBV24-1 to TRBJ2-1; 8 positions agree with TRBD1. CDR1 KGHDR and CDR2 SFDVKD come from the germline V gene. J lost 0 bases, V lost 3 bases, and 15 bases had no gene match. There are 20 residues in the CDR3. The CDR3 loop reads CATSDAAGTGKDDSYNEQFF. Written as DNA, the CDR3 is TGTGCCACCAGTGATGCCGCCGGGACAGGAAAGGATGACTCCTACAATGAGCAGTTCTTC.

The chain couples TRBV28 to TRBJ2-2, with D hard to call. The germline gives CDR1 MDHEN, CDR2 SYDVKM. The V end lost 6 bases, the J end lost 4 bases, and 9 bases lay between the germline ends. CDR3 length equals 13 residues. As DNA, the CDR3 is TGTGCCAGCAGGGCAGAAACCACCGGGGAGCTGTTTTTT. Protein sequence: CASRAETTGELFF.

The V and J genes are TRBV7-2 and TRBJ2-1; 9 bases agree with TRBD2. The germline V gene has CDR1 SGHTA and CDR2 FQGNSA. Trimming cost V 2 bases and J 4 bases; bases outside gene matches: 9. The CDR3 runs to 17 residues. CDR3 region: CASSLRESLAGYNEQFF. Here the CDR3 DNA reads TGTGCCAGCAGCTTAAGGGAATCACTAGCGGGTTACAATGAGCAGTTCTTC.

V usage is TRBV6-5 and J usage is TRBJ2-7, with 9 bases fitting TRBD1. V dropped 2 bases and J dropped 4; count of bases not matched to a gene: 0. The germline V gene has CDR1 MNHEY and CDR2 SVGAGI. This CDR3 has 13 amino acids. CDR3 in DNA: TGTGCCAGCAGTTACGGGACAGGGTACGAGCAGTACTTC. This sequence encodes CASSYGTGYEQYF.

The chain recombines TRBV28 with TRBJ1-5; weak D call: TRBD1 (6 bases). V lost 2 bases, J lost 7 bases, and 12 bases lay in between. CDR1 and CDR2 (germline): MDHEN, SYDVKM. This CDR3 is 14 amino acids long. The CDR3 reads CASSLQGRIQPQHF. As DNA, the CDR3 is TGTGCCAGCAGTTTACAGGGGCGCATCCAGCCCCAGCATTTT. The variable domain in full, with the rest retrieved from reference TRBV28 and TRBJ1-5, is DVKVTQSSRYLVKRTGEKVFLECVQDMDHENMFWYRQDPGLGLRLIYFSYDVKMKEKGDIPEGYSVSREKKERFSLILESASTNQTSMYLCASSLQGRIQPQHFGDGTRLSIL.

This chain links TRBV5-6 with TRBJ2-1; 9 bases match TRBD2. This CDR3 spans 21 amino acids. V lost 4 bases, J lost 0 bases, and 20 bases stayed unmatched. Per the germline V gene, CDR1 is SGHDT and CDR2 is YYEEEE. Here the CDR3 DNA reads TGTGCCAGCAGCCCCGGTGCTAGACTAGCGGATCTTTACAGCTCCTACAATGAGCAGTTCTTC. Translating gives CASSPGARLADLYSSYNEQFF.

The J gene is TRBJ2-7, the V gene TRBV5-1; 8 nucleotides line up with TRBD1. The V segment lost 4 bases and the J segment 7 bases; nucleotides outside the gene matches: 10. Germline CDR1 reads SGHRS; CDR2 reads YFSETQ. The CDR3 consists of 14 residues. CDR3 amino acids: CASSPGQEGGEQYF. CDR3 bases: TGCGCCAGCAGCCCGGGACAGGAGGGGGGAGAGCAGTACTTC.

This clonotype showed up just once. This sequence joins TRBV3-1 and TRBJ2-5; D remains unclear. The V and J ends lost 0 bases and 7 bases respectively, with 3 bases between them. This CDR3 has 11 residues. Per the germline V gene, CDR1 is LGHDT and CDR2 is YNNKEL (reference sequence). The CDR3 DNA follows: TGTGCCAGCAGCCAAGACCGGACCCAGTACTTC. Protein sequence: CASSQDRTQYF.

CDR3 bases: TGTGCCATCAGTGAGGCGGGCTCAAACCAAGAGACCCAGTACTTC. This encodes CAISEAGSNQETQYF. V is TRBV10-3 and J is TRBJ2-5; tentative D call: TRBD2 (5 bases). Trimming cost V 2 bases and J 0 bases, with 10 bases left between them. The germline V gene encodes CDR1 ENHRY and CDR2 SYGVKD. CDR3 length: 15 residues.

About this clonotype itself: This could be a read error, since a much larger clone is one nucleotide away. The rearrangement links TRBV3-1 to TRBJ2-5, with 8 bases that match TRBD1. Looked up from germline, CDR1 is LGHDT and CDR2 is YNNKEL (reference sequence). This CDR3 spans 15 amino acids. DNA of the CDR3: TGTGCCATCAGCCAAGTGGCAGGGGGCGTGAAGACCCAGTACTTC. As protein: CAISQVAGGVKTQYF.

A few counts support this clonotype. This chain connects TRBV28 to TRBJ2-2, with 10 bases that match TRBD1. Germline V lookup: CDR1 MDHEN, CDR2 SYDVKM. This CDR3 region has 15 residues. Germline trimming cut 4 bases from V and 15 bases from J; bases unmatched to any gene: 14. The CDR3 loop is CASSSPTGGWMVVFF. CDR3 nucleotides: TGTGCCAGCAGTTCACCGACAGGGGGCTGGATGGTGGTGTTTTTT.

This chain links TRBV2 with TRBJ2-3, with a tentative D call TRBD1 (6 bases). This CDR3 has 14 amino acids. V was trimmed by 6 bases and J by 2 bases, leaving 12 bases between them. CDR1 and CDR2 (germline): SNHLY, FYNNEI. Written as DNA, the CDR3 is TGTGCCAGCAGGCTCCGGGACAACACAGATACGCAGTATTTT. It is translated as CASRLRDNTDTQYF.

This clonotype was observed a handful of times. The chain is built from TRBV5-6 and TRBJ2-5, with D possibly TRBD2 on 5 matching bases. Germline V lookup: CDR1 SGHDT, CDR2 YYEEEE. Trimming cost V 0 bases and J 0 bases, with 15 bases left between them. CDR3 length equals 17 residues. The CDR3 bases are TGTGCCAGCAGCTTGGTTTGGCGGGCCCCCCACCAAGAGACCCAGTACTTC. Protein: CASSLVWRAPHQETQYF.

V gene TRBV2 combines with J gene TRBJ2-1; 9 positions agree with TRBD1. Trimming cost V 7 bases and J 2 bases; bases outside gene matches: 21. The CDR3 length is 20 residues. Germline CDR1 reads SNHLY; CDR2 reads FYNNEI. For the CDR3, the DNA is TGTGCCAGCAAGTCGGGACGCAGGACAGGGGAGCCCCAAACCTACAATGAGCAGTTCTTC. Its translation: CASKSGRRTGEPQTYNEQFF.

This clonotype was observed a few times. V usage is TRBV9 and J usage is TRBJ2-3, with TRBD2 as a possible D gene (6 bases). Germline-derived CDR1 and CDR2 are SGDLS and YYNGEE. The CDR3 totals 15 residues. V was cut by 0 bases and J by 4 bases, with 12 bases left in between. The CDR3 loop is CASSVGLASADTQYF. CDR3 DNA sequence: TGTGCCAGCAGCGTAGGGCTAGCGAGTGCAGATACGCAGTATTTT. The whole variable domain, remainder taken from reference TRBV9 and TRBJ2-3, is DSGVTQTPKHLITATGQRVTLRCSPRSGDLSVYWYQQSLDQGLQFLIQYYNGEERAKGNILERFSAQQFPDLHSELNLSSLELGDSALYFCASSVGLASADTQYFGPGTRLTVL.

This clonotype turned up a few times. This chain links TRBV20-1 with TRBJ2-7; D gene ambiguous. The CDR3 is made up of 15 amino acids. Per the germline V gene, CDR1 is DFQATT and CDR2 is SNEGSKA (reference sequence). The ends were cut back, 0 bases at V and 5 bases at J, with 17 bases in the middle. This chain's CDR3 is CSARDQEYSVNEQYV. The CDR3 bases are TGCAGTGCTAGAGATCAGGAGTACAGCGTAAACGAGCAGTACGTC.

This clonotype was found a few times. The chain recombines TRBV7-6 with TRBJ1-5; D is ambiguous. This CDR3 contains 15 residues. The germline V gene has CDR1 SGHVS and CDR2 FNYEAQ. V lost 3 bases and J 0 bases, leaving 9 bases between the germline ends. CDR3 sequence: CASSLSQNSNQPQHF. The CDR3 DNA is TGTGCCAGCAGCTTGAGCCAGAATAGCAATCAGCCCCAGCATTTT.

The rearrangement joins TRBV9 to TRBJ2-3, with a tentative D call TRBD1 (6 bases). Germline CDR1 reads SGDLS; CDR2 reads YYNGEE. V was clipped by 3 bases and J by 1 base, with 12 bases between them. The CDR3 runs 15 residues. The DNA for the CDR3 is TGTGCCAGCAGCGGCGGGCCAGGGGGCACAGATACGCAGTATTTT. It specifies CASSGGPGGTDTQYF.